Listed below are T cell receptor beta chains from one sample, sequenced in a study of T cell responses to AZD1222 COVID-19 vaccine. Clones were sequenced by immunoSEQ multiplex PCR, and TCRdb holds only the in-frame ones, with some missing. The data contain tens of thousands of clones, 88% of them seen just once; the ten biggest clones take up 10% to 13%. Sequencing used peripheral blood, obtained on day 0 of MenACWY control vaccination. The source is an adult in good health. Both conserved end residues are trimmed from each CDR3. Some rows mark clone size as missing; the rest say once, few, many or name a class of expanded clone.

len	abundance	v_gene	j_gene	CDR3aa
14	NA	TRBV27	TRBJ2-7	ASSSQPGHESYEQY
15	NA	TRBV18	TRBJ1-3	ASSRDRHRSSGNTIY
14	NA	TRBV4-2	TRBJ2-5	ASSQDPSGGAETQY
13	NA	TRBV19	TRBJ1-1	ASSISGERGTEAF
13	once	TRBV9	TRBJ2-7	ASSPRTSGVYEQY
13	NA	TRBV6-5	TRBJ1-4	ASRSGGSTNEKLF
11	few	TRBV10-3	TRBJ2-1	AISESGKNEQF
12	NA	TRBV27	TRBJ2-1	ASSLSRSAGRQF
11	NA	TRBV7-2	TRBJ2-7	ASSALPTGEQY
13	NA	TRBV6-2/TRBV6-3	TRBJ2-5	ASSYASGGSETQY
10	NA	TRBV20-1	TRBJ1-1	SASISGRRAF
16	NA	TRBV5-6	TRBJ2-7	ASSFLLVIGTGHDEQY
11	NA	TRBV7-2	TRBJ1-2	ASSLAPGPGYT
11	NA	TRBV7-6	TRBJ1-1	ASSPTGDTEAF
14	NA	TRBV3-1/TRBV3-2	TRBJ1-3	ASSQDRHKPGNTIY
12	NA	TRBV21-1	TRBJ2-3	ASQGLEGTDTQY
12	NA	TRBV7-3	TRBJ2-1	ASSNAAGLSEQF
15	NA	TRBV7-2	TRBJ2-7	ASSMGLAGGEAYEQY
13	NA	TRBV7-2	TRBJ1-3	ASSSGVPSGNTIY
11	NA	TRBV3-1/TRBV3-2	TRBJ1-2	ASSQATGGGYT
13	NA	TRBV5-1	TRBJ1-1	ASSYTTGPNTEAF
12	NA	TRBV6-5	TRBJ1-5	ASRPTGYNQPQH
11	NA	TRBV11-1	TRBJ1-2	ASSNDRDSGYT
9	NA	TRBV19	TRBJ1-2	ASSTLYGYT
13	NA	TRBV6-1	TRBJ1-1	ASSEMVQMNTEAF
11	NA	TRBV3-1/TRBV3-2	TRBJ1-2	ASSPDRNYGYT
14	NA	TRBV15	TRBJ2-1	ATSSRLAGGRDEQF
12	NA	TRBV30	TRBJ1-4	AWSSTGGYEKLF
13	NA	TRBV5-5	TRBJ2-1	ASSAGTDSYNEQF
10	NA	TRBV29-1	TRBJ2-1	SVGTRYNEQF
13	NA	TRBV29-1	TRBJ2-6	SVGQDGSGANVLT
15	NA	TRBV7-9	TRBJ2-5	ASSLISAGLRVETQY
14	NA	TRBV23-1	TRBJ1-5	ASSPSGGVSNQPQH
12	NA	TRBV7-2	TRBJ1-1	ASSLVGGNTEAF
12	NA	TRBV23-1	TRBJ1-2	ASRFERPRDGYT
12	NA	TRBV5-4	TRBJ2-7	ASSLDRRTYEQY
11	NA	TRBV10-3	TRBJ2-5	AISSGPEETQY
12	once	TRBV19	TRBJ2-7	ASRQTVASYEQY
15	few	TRBV4-3	TRBJ1-6	ASSQDPGDYYNSPLH
12	NA	TRBV6-4	TRBJ1-1	ASSEVGGNTEAF
12	NA	TRBV7-8	TRBJ1-5	ASSRDAVGQPQH
12	once	TRBV5-1	TRBJ1-5	ASSAGTGSQPQH
11	NA	TRBV6-1	TRBJ1-5	ASSDGTNQPQH
11	NA	TRBV18	TRBJ1-4	ASSPTGDEKLF
11	once	TRBV19	TRBJ1-5	ASVQALGQPQH